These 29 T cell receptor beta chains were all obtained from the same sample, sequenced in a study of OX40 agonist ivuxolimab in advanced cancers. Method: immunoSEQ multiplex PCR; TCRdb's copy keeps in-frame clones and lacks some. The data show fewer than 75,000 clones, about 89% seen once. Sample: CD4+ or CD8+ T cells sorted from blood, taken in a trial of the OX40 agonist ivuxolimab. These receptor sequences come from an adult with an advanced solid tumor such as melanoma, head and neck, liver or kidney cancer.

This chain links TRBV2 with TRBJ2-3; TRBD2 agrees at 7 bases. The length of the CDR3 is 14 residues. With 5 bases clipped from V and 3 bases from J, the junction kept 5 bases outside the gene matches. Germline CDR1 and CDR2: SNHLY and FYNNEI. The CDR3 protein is CASSSPGGTDTQYF. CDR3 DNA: TGTGCCAGCAGTTCCCCCGGGGGGACAGATACGCAGTATTTT.

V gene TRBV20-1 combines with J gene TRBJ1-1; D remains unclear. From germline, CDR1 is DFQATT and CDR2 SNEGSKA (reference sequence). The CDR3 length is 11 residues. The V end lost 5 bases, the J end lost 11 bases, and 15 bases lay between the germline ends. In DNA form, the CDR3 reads TGCAGTGCTCAGCGCAGGTCGGGTGCTTTCTTT. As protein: CSAQRRSGAFF.

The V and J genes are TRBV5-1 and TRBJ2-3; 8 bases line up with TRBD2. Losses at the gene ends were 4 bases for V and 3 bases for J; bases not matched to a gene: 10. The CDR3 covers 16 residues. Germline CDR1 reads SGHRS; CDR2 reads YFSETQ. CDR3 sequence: CASSTNAGGVTDTQYF. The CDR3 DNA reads TGCGCCAGCAGCACCAACGCGGGGGGCGTAACAGATACGCAGTATTTT.

This chain's CDR3 is CASSYSSSRINYGYTF. The CDR3 DNA reads TGTGCCAGCAGTTACTCGTCTAGCCGAATCAACTATGGCTACACCTTC. This chain uses TRBV6-5 with TRBJ1-2; D call uncertain. The V and J ends lost 0 bases and 2 bases respectively, with 13 bases between them. CDR1 MNHEY and CDR2 SVGAGI come from the germline V gene. This CDR3 comprises 16 residues.

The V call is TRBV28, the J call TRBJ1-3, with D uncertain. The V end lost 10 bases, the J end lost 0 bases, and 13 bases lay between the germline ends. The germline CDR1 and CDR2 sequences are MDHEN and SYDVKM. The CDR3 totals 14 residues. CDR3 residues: CAITGESSGNTIYF. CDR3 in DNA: TGTGCCATCACGGGCGAAAGCTCTGGAAACACCATATATTTT.

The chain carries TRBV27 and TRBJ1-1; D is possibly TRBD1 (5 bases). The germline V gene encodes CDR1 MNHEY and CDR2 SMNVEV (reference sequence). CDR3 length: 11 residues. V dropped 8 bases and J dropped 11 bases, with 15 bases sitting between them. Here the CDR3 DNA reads TGTGCCAGCCGCGGGGCAGATACGGCTTTCTTT. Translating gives CASRGADTAFF.

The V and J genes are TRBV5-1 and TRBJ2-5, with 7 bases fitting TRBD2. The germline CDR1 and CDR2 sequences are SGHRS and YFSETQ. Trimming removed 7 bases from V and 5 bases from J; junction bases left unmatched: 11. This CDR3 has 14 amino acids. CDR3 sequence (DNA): TGCGCCAGCGGGTCCCGCGGGAGTGATGAGACCCAGTACTTC. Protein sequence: CASGSRGSDETQYF.

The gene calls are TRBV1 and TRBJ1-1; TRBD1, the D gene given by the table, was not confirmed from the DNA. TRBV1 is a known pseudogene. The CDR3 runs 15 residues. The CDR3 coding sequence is TGCACCAGCAGCCATTCGGGACAGGGGTGCACTGAAGCTTTCTTT. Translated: CTSSHSGQGCTEAFF.

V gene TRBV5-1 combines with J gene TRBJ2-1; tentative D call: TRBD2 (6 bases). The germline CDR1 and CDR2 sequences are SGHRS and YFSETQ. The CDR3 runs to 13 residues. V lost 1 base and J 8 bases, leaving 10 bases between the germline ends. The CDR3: CASSLITGDEQFF. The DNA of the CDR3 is TGCGCCAGCAGCTTGATTACGGGGGATGAGCAGTTCTTC.

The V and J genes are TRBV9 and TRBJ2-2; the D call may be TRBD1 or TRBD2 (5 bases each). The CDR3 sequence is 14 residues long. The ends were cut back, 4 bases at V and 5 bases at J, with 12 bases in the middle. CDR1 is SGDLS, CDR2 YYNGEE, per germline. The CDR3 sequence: CASSIRDETGELFF. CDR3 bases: TGTGCCAGCAGCATCAGGGACGAGACCGGGGAGCTGTTTTTT.

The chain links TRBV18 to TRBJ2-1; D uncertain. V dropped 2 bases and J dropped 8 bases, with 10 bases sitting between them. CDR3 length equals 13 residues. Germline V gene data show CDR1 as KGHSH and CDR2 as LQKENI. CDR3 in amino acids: CASSPMQADEQFF. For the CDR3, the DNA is TGTGCCAGCTCACCAATGCAGGCCGATGAGCAGTTCTTC.

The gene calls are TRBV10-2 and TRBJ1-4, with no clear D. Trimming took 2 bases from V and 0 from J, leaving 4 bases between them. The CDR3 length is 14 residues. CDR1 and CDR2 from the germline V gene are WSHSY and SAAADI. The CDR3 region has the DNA TGCGCCAGCAGTGAGAGGACAACTAATGAAAAACTGTTTTTT. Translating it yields CASSERTTNEKLFF.

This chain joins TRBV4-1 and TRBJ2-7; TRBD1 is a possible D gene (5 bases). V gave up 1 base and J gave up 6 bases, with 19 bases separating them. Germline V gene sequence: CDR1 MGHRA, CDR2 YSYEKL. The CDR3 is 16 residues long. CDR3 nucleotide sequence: TGCGCCAGCAGCCAAGTATTCGGAACAGGTGGGGTCGAGCAGTACTTC. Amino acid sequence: CASSQVFGTGGVEQYF.

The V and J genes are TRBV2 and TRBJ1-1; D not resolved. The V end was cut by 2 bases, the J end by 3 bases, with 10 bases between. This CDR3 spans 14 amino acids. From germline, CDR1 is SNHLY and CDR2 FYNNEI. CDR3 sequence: CASSEWAVHTEAFF. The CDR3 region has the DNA TGTGCCAGCAGTGAATGGGCAGTGCACACTGAAGCTTTCTTT.

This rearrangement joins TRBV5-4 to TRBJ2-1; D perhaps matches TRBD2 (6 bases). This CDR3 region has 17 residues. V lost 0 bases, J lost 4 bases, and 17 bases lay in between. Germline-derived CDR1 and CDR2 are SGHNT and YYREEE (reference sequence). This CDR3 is CASSLGGGLGSYNEQFF. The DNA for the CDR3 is TGTGCCAGCAGCTTGGGGGGAGGCCTAGGTTCGTACAATGAGCAGTTCTTC. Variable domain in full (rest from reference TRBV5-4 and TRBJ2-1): ETGVTQSPTHLIKTRGQQVTLRCSSQSGHNTVSWYQQALGQGPQFIFQYYREEENGRGNFPPRFSGLQFPNYSSELNVNALELDDSALYLCASSLGGGLGSYNEQFFGPGTRLTVL.

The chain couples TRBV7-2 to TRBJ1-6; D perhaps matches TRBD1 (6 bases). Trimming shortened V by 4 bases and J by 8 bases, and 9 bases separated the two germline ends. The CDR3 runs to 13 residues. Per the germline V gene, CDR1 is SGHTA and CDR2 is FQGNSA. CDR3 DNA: TGTGCCAGCAGCTCCCAGGGGTATTCACCCCTCCACTTT. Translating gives CASSSQGYSPLHF.

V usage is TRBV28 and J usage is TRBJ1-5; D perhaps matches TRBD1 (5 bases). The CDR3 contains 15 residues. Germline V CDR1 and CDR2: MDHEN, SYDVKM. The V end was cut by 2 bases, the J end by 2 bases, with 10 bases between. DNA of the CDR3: TGTGCCAGCAGTTTAAGGGGCAGCGGCAATCAGCCCCAGCATTTT. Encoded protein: CASSLRGSGNQPQHF.

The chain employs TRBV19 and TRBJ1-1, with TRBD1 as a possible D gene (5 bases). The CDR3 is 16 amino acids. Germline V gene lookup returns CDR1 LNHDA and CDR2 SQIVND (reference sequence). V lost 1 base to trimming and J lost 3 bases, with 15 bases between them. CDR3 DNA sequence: TGTGCCAGTAGTATAGGACCAAGGGGTGTGGACACTGAAGCTTTCTTT. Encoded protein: CASSIGPRGVDTEAFF.

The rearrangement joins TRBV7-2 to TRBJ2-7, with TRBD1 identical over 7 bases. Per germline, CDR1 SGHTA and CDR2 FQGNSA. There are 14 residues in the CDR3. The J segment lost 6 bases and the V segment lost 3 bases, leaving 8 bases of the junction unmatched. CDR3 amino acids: CASSFYLTGPEQYF. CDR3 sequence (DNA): TGTGCCAGCAGCTTTTACCTGACAGGGCCCGAGCAGTACTTC.

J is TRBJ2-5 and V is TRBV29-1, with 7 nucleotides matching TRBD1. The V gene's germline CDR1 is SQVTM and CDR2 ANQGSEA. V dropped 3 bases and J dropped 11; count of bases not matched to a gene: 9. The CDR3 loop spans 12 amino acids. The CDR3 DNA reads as TGCAGCGTTGACCACAGGGGCTCGGAGCAGTACTTC. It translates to CSVDHRGSEQYF.

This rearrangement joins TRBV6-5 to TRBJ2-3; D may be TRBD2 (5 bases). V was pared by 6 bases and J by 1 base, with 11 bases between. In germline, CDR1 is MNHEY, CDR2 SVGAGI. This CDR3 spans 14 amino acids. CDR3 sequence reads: CASRPGGRTDTQYF. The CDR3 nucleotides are TGTGCCAGCAGACCAGGCGGGCGCACAGATACGCAGTATTTT.

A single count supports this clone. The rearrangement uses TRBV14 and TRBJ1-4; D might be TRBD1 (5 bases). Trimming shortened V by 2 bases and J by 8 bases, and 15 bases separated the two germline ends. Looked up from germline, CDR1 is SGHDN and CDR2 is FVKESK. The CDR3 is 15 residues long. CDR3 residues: CASSQMGRGAEKLFF. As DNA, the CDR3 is TGTGCCAGCAGCCAAATGGGGCGGGGAGCCGAAAAACTGTTTTTT.

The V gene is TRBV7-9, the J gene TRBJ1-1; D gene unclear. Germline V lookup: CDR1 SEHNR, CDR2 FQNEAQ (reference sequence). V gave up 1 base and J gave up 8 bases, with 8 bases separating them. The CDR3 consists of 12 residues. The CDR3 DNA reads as TGTGCCAGCAGCTTAGTGGCAGGAGAAGCTTTCTTT. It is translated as CASSLVAGEAFF. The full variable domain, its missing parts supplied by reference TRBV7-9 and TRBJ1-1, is DTGVSQNPRHKITKRGQNVTFRCDPISEHNRLYWYRQTLGQGPEFLTYFQNEAQLEKSRLLSDRFSAERPKGSFSTLEIQRTEQGDSAMYLCASSLVAGEAFFGQGTRLTVV.

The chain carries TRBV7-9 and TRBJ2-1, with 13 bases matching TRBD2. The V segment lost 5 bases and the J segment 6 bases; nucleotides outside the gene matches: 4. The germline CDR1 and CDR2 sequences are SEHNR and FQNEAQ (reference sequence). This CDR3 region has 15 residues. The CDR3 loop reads CASSPTSGGVNEQFF. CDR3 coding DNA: TGTGCCAGCAGCCCCACTAGCGGGGGGGTCAATGAGCAGTTCTTC.

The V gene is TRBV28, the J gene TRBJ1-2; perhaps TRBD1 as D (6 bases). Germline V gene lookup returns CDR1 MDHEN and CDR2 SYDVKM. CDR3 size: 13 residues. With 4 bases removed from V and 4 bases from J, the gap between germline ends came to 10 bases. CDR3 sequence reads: CASSWGASYGYTF. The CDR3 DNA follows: TGTGCCAGCAGTTGGGGGGCGAGCTATGGCTACACCTTC.

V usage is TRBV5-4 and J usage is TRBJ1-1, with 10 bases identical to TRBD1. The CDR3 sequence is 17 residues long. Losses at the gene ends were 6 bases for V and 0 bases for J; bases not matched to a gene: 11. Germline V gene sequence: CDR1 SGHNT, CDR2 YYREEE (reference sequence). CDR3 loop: CASKIRTGGIMNTEAFF. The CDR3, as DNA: TGTGCCAGCAAGATTAGGACAGGGGGGATCATGAACACTGAAGCTTTCTTT.

The CDR3 spells CASNDRIDSNQPQHF. CDR3 nucleotide sequence: TGTGCCAGCAACGACAGGATCGATAGCAATCAGCCCCAGCATTTT. The chain has TRBV11-3 and TRBJ1-5, with a weak D call TRBD1 (6 bases). The CDR3 length is 15 residues. Trimming pared 7 bases from V and 0 bases from J, leaving 13 bases between. The germline gives CDR1 SGHNT, CDR2 YENEEA.

The CDR3 region is CASSVVGVPLQPQHF. CDR3 sequence (DNA): TGTGCCAGCAGCGTAGTCGGGGTCCCCCTTCAGCCCCAGCATTTT. This chain uses TRBV9 with TRBJ1-5; D is unresolved. Trimming cost V 0 bases and J 6 bases, with 13 bases left between them. Germline CDR1 and CDR2: SGDLS and YYNGEE. This CDR3 is built from 15 residues.

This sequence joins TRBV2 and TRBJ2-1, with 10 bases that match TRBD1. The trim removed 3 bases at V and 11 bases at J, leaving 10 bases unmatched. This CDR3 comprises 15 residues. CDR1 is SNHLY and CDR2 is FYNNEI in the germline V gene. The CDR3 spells CASSDETGGLVKQFF. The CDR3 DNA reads TGTGCCAGCAGTGATGAGACAGGGGGCCTGGTTAAGCAGTTCTTC.